These T cell receptor beta chains were read from a single sample in a study of T cells in Graves' hyperthyroidism and ophthalmopathy. A single record per CDR3 protein comes from TCRdb applying MiXCR to the multiplex PCR reads. The table records roughly 180,000 distinct CDR3 sequences, 8% to 9.5% of them present only once. Sequences were obtained from blood. The receptor source for this set is a woman between 18 and 29 years old with Graves' hyperthyroidism that later progressed to Graves' ophthalmopathy. Both conserved end residues are part of each CDR3. The order of the fields is CDR3 protein, CDR3 DNA, V gene, J gene, clone size, D gene. A D gene is named only where the DNA matches it firmly. A row's size may be missing; if present it is once, few, many or a size class.

cdr3_aa: CASSYRATGANVLTF
cdr3_nt: TGTGCCAGCAGTTACCGGGCCACTGGGGCCAACGTCCTGACTTTC
v_call: TRBV6-5
j_call: TRBJ2-6
clone_size: few
d_call: NA

cdr3_aa: CASSAGPTKNIQYF
cdr3_nt: TGTGCCAGCAGCGCGGGACCGACGAAAAACATTCAGTACTTC
v_call: TRBV9
j_call: TRBJ2-4
clone_size: few
d_call: NA

cdr3_aa: CASSIAWDRGIDEQYF
cdr3_nt: TGTGCCAGTAGTATAGCTTGGGACAGGGGGATCGACGAGCAGTACTTC
v_call: TRBV19
j_call: TRBJ2-7
clone_size: few
d_call: TRBD1

cdr3_aa: CASSTGPSYEQYF
cdr3_nt: TGTGCCAGCAGCACCGGGCCTTCCTACGAGCAGTACTTC
v_call: TRBV9
j_call: TRBJ2-7
clone_size: few
d_call: NA

cdr3_aa: CASSSWTGGQETQYF
cdr3_nt: TGTGCCAGCTCTTCCTGGACAGGGGGTCAAGAGACCCAGTACTTC
v_call: TRBV18
j_call: TRBJ2-5
clone_size: many
d_call: TRBD1

cdr3_aa: CSAIRQGNTEAFF
cdr3_nt: TGCAGCGCTATACGACAGGGAAACACTGAAGCTTTCTTT
v_call: TRBV29-1
j_call: TRBJ1-1
clone_size: many
d_call: TRBD1

cdr3_aa: CASSESLNSPLHF
cdr3_nt: TGTGCCAGCAGTGAAAGCCTTAATTCACCCCTCCACTTT
v_call: TRBV6-4
j_call: TRBJ1-6
clone_size: many
d_call: NA

cdr3_aa: CASSIFPTVTDTQYF
cdr3_nt: TGTGCCAGCAGTATTTTTCCGACGGTCACAGATACGCAGTATTTT
v_call: TRBV12-3/TRBV12-4
j_call: TRBJ2-3
clone_size: many
d_call: NA

cdr3_aa: CASSPGTSPYEQYF
cdr3_nt: TGTGCCAGCAGCCCCGGGACTAGTCCCTACGAGCAGTACTTC
v_call: TRBV3-1
j_call: TRBJ2-7
clone_size: many
d_call: TRBD2

cdr3_aa: CASRVRDSNQPQHF
cdr3_nt: TGTGCCAGCAGAGTCAGGGATAGCAATCAGCCCCAGCATTTT
v_call: TRBV2
j_call: TRBJ1-5
clone_size: many
d_call: NA

cdr3_aa: CASSLLLDSWGEKLFF
cdr3_nt: TGTGCCAGCAGTTTGCTTTTGGACAGCTGGGGGGAAAAACTGTTTTTT
v_call: TRBV28
j_call: TRBJ1-4
clone_size: few
d_call: NA

cdr3_aa: CASNPGQGSSPLHF
cdr3_nt: TGTGCCAGCAATCCGGGACAGGGGTCTTCACCCCTCCACTTT
v_call: TRBV27
j_call: TRBJ1-6
clone_size: many
d_call: TRBD1

cdr3_aa: CASSFGTSGNTRGYEQYF
cdr3_nt: TGCGCCAGCAGCTTCGGGACTAGCGGGAACACCAGGGGCTACGAGCAGTACTTC
v_call: TRBV5-1
j_call: TRBJ2-7
clone_size: many
d_call: TRBD2

cdr3_aa: CASRLAGGPGNNRSEQFF
cdr3_nt: TGTGCCAGCAGATTGGCGGGGGGGCCGGGGAACAACCGGAGTGAGCAGTTCTTC
v_call: TRBV6-2/TRBV6-3
j_call: TRBJ2-1
clone_size: NA
d_call: TRBD2

cdr3_aa: CASSGRQGAETQYF
cdr3_nt: TGTGCCAGCAGTGGTCGACAGGGGGCTGAGACCCAGTACTTC
v_call: TRBV2
j_call: TRBJ2-5
clone_size: few
d_call: TRBD1

cdr3_aa: CASTGTGFTDTQYF
cdr3_nt: TGTGCCAGCACCGGCACAGGGTTCACAGATACGCAGTATTTT
v_call: TRBV2
j_call: TRBJ2-3
clone_size: many
d_call: NA

cdr3_aa: CASSLGVASTDTQYF
cdr3_nt: TGTGCCAGCAGTCTAGGGGTGGCTAGCACAGATACGCAGTATTTT
v_call: TRBV27
j_call: TRBJ2-3
clone_size: once
d_call: NA

cdr3_aa: CASSPPGGRVQDEQFF
cdr3_nt: TGTGCCAGCTCACCACCGGGCGGGAGAGTTCAGGATGAGCAGTTCTTC
v_call: TRBV18
j_call: TRBJ2-1
clone_size: many
d_call: TRBD2

cdr3_aa: CASSEARLYNEQFF
cdr3_nt: TGTGCCAGCAGTGAAGCGAGGCTCTACAATGAGCAGTTCTTC
v_call: TRBV2
j_call: TRBJ2-1
clone_size: many
d_call: NA

cdr3_aa: CSARLRGGQGKTFYEQYF
cdr3_nt: TGCAGTGCTAGACTAAGAGGGGGACAGGGGAAGACTTTCTACGAGCAGTACTTC
v_call: TRBV20-1
j_call: TRBJ2-7
clone_size: medium-sized
d_call: TRBD1

cdr3_aa: CASSDWASSGEAFF
cdr3_nt: TGTGCCAGCAGCGACTGGGCCTCCTCGGGGGAAGCTTTCTTT
v_call: TRBV3-1
j_call: TRBJ1-1
clone_size: many
d_call: NA